This T cell receptor (beta chain) was captured by sequencing in a study of graft-versus-host responses after intestinal transplantation. Background on the study: The study gave all recipients anti-thymocyte globulin induction, then tacrolimus and steroids for about 3 years.

The CDR3 loop spans 15 amino acids. Germline CDR1 MDHEN, CDR2 SYDVKM. Unmatched junction bases numbered 7, after V lost 0 bases and J lost 7 bases. Study results and limitations: Graft-versus-host to host-versus-graft clonal ratios in allografts were high in patients with graft-donor T cell macrochimerism. Present in recipient marrow, GvH clones included some that appeared first in ileum or blood. After transplant, early declines in HvG clones were associated with peak levels of circulating GvH clones.

Worth noting for this clone: Its antigen is undetermined.

Only in-frame clones appear in the TCRdb table, and some are missing; sequencing was by immunoSEQ multiplex PCR. There are fewer than 11,000 clones in the sample; 80% to 95% occur only once, and about 5% lies in the top ten. The material sequenced was PBMCs, taken about 70 days after transplant. The TCR comes from a human patient who received an intestinal transplant, so some T cells may come from the graft donor. This chain joins TRBV28 and TRBJ2-7; 9 positions agree with TRBD1. As DNA, the CDR3 is TGTGCCAGCAGTTTATGCACACAGGGGGCGCTTGAGCAGTACTTC. This codes for CASSLCTQGALEQYF.